This TCR beta chain was captured in a study of blood T cell repertoires in COVID-19. Assay used: immunoSEQ multiplex PCR; TCRdb lists only in-frame clones, some missing. Of just under 45,000 clones detected, roughly 89% appear once; the ten largest clones hold roughly 3.7%. This CDR3 region has 14 residues. In germline, CDR1 is ENHRY, CDR2 SYGVKD. V dropped 2 bases and J dropped 6; count of bases not matched to a gene: 5. This clonotype originated in a man in his forties with COVID-19, enrolled during active disease. Sequenced material: peripheral blood. The rearrangement joins TRBV10-3 to TRBJ2-7; the match to TRBD2 covers 9 bases. CDR3 DNA: TGTGCCATCAGTGAGCCGGGACTAGCTTTCGAGCAGTACTTC. Protein: CAISEPGLAFEQYF.